This T cell receptor (beta chain) was recovered during a study of cytomegalovirus exposure and HLA in healthy donors. General study results and limits: Reports indicated that the classifier achieved high specificity and sensitivity in diagnosing cytomegalovirus status.

Germline V lookup: CDR1 SEHNR, CDR2 FQNEAQ (reference sequence). The CDR3 runs 11 residues. Donors consisted of healthy bone marrow donors. Concerning this clone itself: What it binds is not known. One end of the junction varies from germline; a read error may be responsible.

Primers included in the PCR were 60 Vbeta and 13 Jbeta primers. Assay used: immunoSEQ multiplex PCR; TCRdb lists only in-frame clones, some missing. The sample holds some 190,000 clones, around 80% seen once. This sequence originates from a woman aged 25-40 years in good health and CMV-seropositive. The chain is built from TRBV7-9 and TRBJ1-2; 7 nucleotides match TRBD1. The specimen sequenced was PBMCs. DNA of the CDR3: TGTGCCAGCAGCACCGGACAGGTTTGGGACTTC. Its translation: CASSTGQVWDF. The whole variable domain, filled in from reference TRBV7-9 and TRBJ1-2, reads DTGVSQNPRHKITKRGQNVTFRCDPISEHNRLYWYRQTLGQGPEFLTYFQNEAQLEKSRLLSDRFSAERPKGSFSTLEIQRTEQGDSAMYLCASSTGQVWDFGSGTRLTVV.